The text below deals with one TCR beta chain. Its cognate antigen is unknown. TCRdb reanalysed the reads using MiXCR and keeps one entry per CDR3 protein. The data show around 310,000 distinct CDR3 sequences, 25% to 35% seen once. The source of the sample is a study of T cell repertoires in cytomegalovirus infection. The overall study: Based on public TCR beta signatures, there were indications of CMV infection and of a matching HLA type.

V shed 7 bases, J shed 4 bases, and the junction held 7 bases outside the gene matches. The length of the CDR3 is 14 residues. Germline CDR1 and CDR2: SEHNR and FQNEAQ (reference sequence). Study results and limitations: CMV-specific TCR beta clonotypes restricted by HLA-C dominated the ex vivo response.

This TCR was sampled from a human donor in good health (CMV status not recorded). Some clones in this sample may be carry-over from other donors' samples. The chain joins TRBV7-9 to TRBJ2-1; 7 nucleotides match TRBD1. The sample here was cultured PBMCs, taken from culture after CMV antigen stimulation. The CDR3 sequence: CASNQGGRYNEQFF. The CDR3 nucleotides read TGTGCCAGCAACCAAGGGGGCCGGTACAATGAGCAGTTCTTC.